This TCR beta chain derives from a study of patients and donors after allogeneic stem cell transplantation. MiXCR, run by TCRdb on the RT-PCR reads, gives a single entry per CDR3 protein. The sample contains some 880,000 distinct CDR3 sequences, around 17% of which appear only once. The trim removed 9 bases at V and 0 bases at J, leaving 4 bases unmatched. CDR3 length: 13 residues. This clonotype has ten or more counts. Specimen: blood, either unsorted or a sorted T cell fraction (not recorded which). This TCR derives from a human donor who was either an allogeneic HSCT recipient or a stem cell or donor lymphocyte infusion donor (not recorded which). It is not recorded whose cells these are; they may come from a transplant donor. The chain carries TRBV12-3 or TRBV12-4 and TRBJ1-1; TRBD1 matches 7 bases. The CDR3 DNA follows: TGTGCCAGTAGGGACAGCTTGAACACTGAAGCTTTCTTT. Encoded protein: CASRDSLNTEAFF.